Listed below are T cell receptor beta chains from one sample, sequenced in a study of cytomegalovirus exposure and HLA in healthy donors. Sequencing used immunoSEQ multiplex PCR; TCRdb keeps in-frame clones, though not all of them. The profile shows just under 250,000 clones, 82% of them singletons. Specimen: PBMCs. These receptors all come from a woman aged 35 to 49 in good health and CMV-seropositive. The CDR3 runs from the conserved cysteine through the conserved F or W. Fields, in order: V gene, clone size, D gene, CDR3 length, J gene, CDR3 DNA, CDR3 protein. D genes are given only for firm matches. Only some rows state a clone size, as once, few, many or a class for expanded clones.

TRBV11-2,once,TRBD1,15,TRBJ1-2,TGTGCCAGCAGCCGGACAGGGGGCGACGTTTATGGCTACACCTTC,CASSRTGGDVYGYTF
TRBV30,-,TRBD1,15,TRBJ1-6,TGTGCCTGGAGTGGTCAGGGGGCGCGGAGTTCACCCCTCCACTTT,CAWSGQGARSSPLHF
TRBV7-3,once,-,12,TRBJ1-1,TGTGCCAGCAGCTTACGTGACACTGAAGCTTTCTTT,CASSLRDTEAFF
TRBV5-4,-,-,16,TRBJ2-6,TGCGCCAGCAGCCAAGCGGCGGGGCTTGGGGCCAACGTCCTGACTTTC,CASSQAAGLGANVLTF
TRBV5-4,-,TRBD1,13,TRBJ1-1,TGTGCCAGCAGCTTGACCCGGTCAGGGGGGGCTTTCTTT,CASSLTRSGGAFF
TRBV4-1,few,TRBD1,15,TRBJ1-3,TGCGCCAGCAGCCCCGGGACAGGGGGCTCAAACACCATATATTTT,CASSPGTGGSNTIYF
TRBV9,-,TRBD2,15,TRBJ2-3,TGTGCCAGCAGCGGAGGAAGCGGGGGGGGAGATACGCAGTATTTT,CASSGGSGGGDTQYF
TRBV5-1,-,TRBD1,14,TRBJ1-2,TGCGCCAGCAGCGGGGACAGTGACAACTATGGCTACACCTTC,CASSGDSDNYGYTF
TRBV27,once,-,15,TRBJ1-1,TGTGCCAGCAGTTTTAGGGGAGGGGGGAACACTGAAGCTTTCTTT,CASSFRGGGNTEAFF
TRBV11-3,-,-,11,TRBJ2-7,TGTGCCAGCAGCTCAGTCTACGAGCAGTACTTC,CASSSVYEQYF
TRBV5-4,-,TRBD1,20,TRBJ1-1,TGTGCCAGCAGCCCCCTAATTAAAACGACAGGGCCCATTATGTACACTGAAGCTTTCTTT,CASSPLIKTTGPIMYTEAFF
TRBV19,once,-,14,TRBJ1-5,TGTGCCAGTATACCCAGGGAGGACAATCAGCCCCAGCATTTT,CASIPREDNQPQHF
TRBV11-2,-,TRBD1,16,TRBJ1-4,TGTGCCAGCAGCTTATATAAGGGGGCGCGGGATGAAAAACTGTTTTTT,CASSLYKGARDEKLFF
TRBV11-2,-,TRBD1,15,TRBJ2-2,TGTGCCAGCAGCTCCCAGGGGGCGAGCACCGGGGAGCTGTTTTTT,CASSSQGASTGELFF
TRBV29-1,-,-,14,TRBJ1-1,TGCAGCGTTCCAGGGTTGACGAGAGGCACTGAAGCTTTCTTT,CSVPGLTRGTEAFF
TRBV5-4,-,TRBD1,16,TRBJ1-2,TGTGCCACCCATTCACACCTGGACAGGGGGCCCTATGGCTACACCTTC,CATHSHLDRGPYGYTF
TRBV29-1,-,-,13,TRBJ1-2,TGCAGCGTTGATCCTCCCCCTAACTATGGCTACACCTTC,CSVDPPPNYGYTF
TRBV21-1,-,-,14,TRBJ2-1,TGTGCCGGCAGACTAGCGGGAGGAAGAAATGAGCAGTTCTTC,CAGRLAGGRNEQFF
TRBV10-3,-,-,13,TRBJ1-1,TGTGCCATTCTCCAGGGACTTAACACTGAAGCTTTCTTT,CAILQGLNTEAFF
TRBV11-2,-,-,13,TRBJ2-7,TGTGCCAGCAGCTTAGGAGAAACCTACGAGCAGTACTTC,CASSLGETYEQYF
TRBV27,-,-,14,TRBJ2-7,TGTGCCAGCAGTTTTCGGGAGCAGCACTACGAGCAGTACTTC,CASSFREQHYEQYF
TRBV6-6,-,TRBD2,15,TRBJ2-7,TGTGCCAGCAGGCCCGGGGCTAGCGGGGATTACGAGCAGTACTTC,CASRPGASGDYEQYF
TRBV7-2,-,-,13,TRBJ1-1,TGTGCCAGCAGAGAGCGGGCGGGCACTGAAGCTTTCTTT,CASRERAGTEAFF
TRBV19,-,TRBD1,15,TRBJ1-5,TGTGCCAGTAGTATGGACAGGGGTGGCAATCAGCCCCAGCATTTT,CASSMDRGGNQPQHF
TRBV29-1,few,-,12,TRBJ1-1,TGCAGCGCCTTGCCGGGGAGTGATGAAGCTTTCTTT,CSALPGSDEAFF
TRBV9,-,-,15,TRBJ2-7,TGTGCCAGCAGCGTAGATCACTTCGCGTCTAACGAGCAGTACTTC,CASSVDHFASNEQYF
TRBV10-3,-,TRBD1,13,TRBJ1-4,TGTGCCATCGGGGGACAGGGTAATGAAAAACTGTTTTTT,CAIGGQGNEKLFF
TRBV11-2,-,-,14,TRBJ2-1,TGTGCCAGCAGCTTAGATATTTGGCCCGATGAGCAGTTCTTC,CASSLDIWPDEQFF
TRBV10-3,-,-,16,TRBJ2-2,TGTGCCATCAGTGAGTCGATGGCAGCGAACACCGGGGAGCTGTTTTTT,CAISESMAANTGELFF
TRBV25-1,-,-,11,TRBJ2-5,TGTGCCACCAGGGGGGGTGGGACCCAGTACTTC,CATRGGGTQYF
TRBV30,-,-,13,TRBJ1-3,TGTGCCTGGAGTCAGGGGAGCGGAAACACCATATATTTT,CAWSQGSGNTIYF
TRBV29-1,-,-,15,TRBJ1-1,TGCAGCGTCGCAACTAATAGACAGCTGAACACTGAAGCTTTCTTT,CSVATNRQLNTEAFF
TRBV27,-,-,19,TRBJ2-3,TGTGCCAGCAGTTCCTTTTTCCTTACGTGGCGGGGATTCACAGATACGCAGTATTTT,CASSSFFLTWRGFTDTQYF
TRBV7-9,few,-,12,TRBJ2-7,TGTGCCAGCAGCTTAGAAGGGGGCGAGCAGTACTTC,CASSLEGGEQYF
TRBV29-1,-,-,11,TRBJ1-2,TGCAGCGTGAGGGGGGGGCACGGCTACACCTTC,CSVRGGHGYTF
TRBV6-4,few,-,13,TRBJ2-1,TGTGCCAGCAGTCCCGGACTATACAATGAGCAGTTCTTC,CASSPGLYNEQFF
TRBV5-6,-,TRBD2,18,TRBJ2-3,TGTGCCAGCAGCTCGGGACTAGCGGGAGGGCGGAGCACAGATACGCAGTATTTT,CASSSGLAGGRSTDTQYF
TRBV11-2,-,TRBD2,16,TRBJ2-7,TGTGCCAGCAGCTTCCTGGGGGCGGGGGGTTCCTACGAGCAGTACTTC,CASSFLGAGGSYEQYF
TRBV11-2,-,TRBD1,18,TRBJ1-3,TGTGCCAGCAGCTTTAGACGGGACAGACAATACTCTGGAAACACCATATATTTT,CASSFRRDRQYSGNTIYF
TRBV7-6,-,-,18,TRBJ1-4,TGTGCCAGCAGCACTAGCTACGTTGGTGAAGCAACTAATGAAAAACTGTTTTTT,CASSTSYVGEATNEKLFF
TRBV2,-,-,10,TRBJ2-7,TGTGCCACCCGGGTCCTCGAGCAGTACTTC,CATRVLEQYF
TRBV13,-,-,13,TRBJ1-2,TGTGCCAGCAGCTTTGCAGGGAACTATGGCTACACCTTC,CASSFAGNYGYTF
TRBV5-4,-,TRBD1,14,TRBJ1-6,TGTGCCAGCAGCTTGTGGGACAGGAATTCCCCCCTCCACTTT,CASSLWDRNSPLHF
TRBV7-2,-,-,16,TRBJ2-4,TGTGCCAGCAGCTTAGATACCCGGTTAGCCAAAAACATTCAGTACTTC,CASSLDTRLAKNIQYF
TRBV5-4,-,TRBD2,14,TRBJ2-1,TGTGCCAGTAAGTCGGGACTAGCGTACGGTGAGCAGTTCTTC,CASKSGLAYGEQFF
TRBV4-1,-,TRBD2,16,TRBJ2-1,TGCGCCAGCAGGCAACCGGGACTAGCGTCCATCGATGAGCAGTTCTTC,CASRQPGLASIDEQFF
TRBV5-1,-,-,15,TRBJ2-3,TGCGCCAGCAGCGACAGAACCCAGGGCACAGATACGCAGTATTTT,CASSDRTQGTDTQYF
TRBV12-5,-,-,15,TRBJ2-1,TGTGCTAGTGTTTCGGACCCCAGGCCGGCAGGGCAGCAGTTCTTC,CASVSDPRPAGQQFF
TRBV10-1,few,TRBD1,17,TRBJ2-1,TGCGCCAGCAGTGCGAGCTTTACAGGGGGCCCGTGGAATGAGCAGTTCTTC,CASSASFTGGPWNEQFF
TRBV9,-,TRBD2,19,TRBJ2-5,TGTGCCAGCAGCGTAGCGCCTGGACTAGCGGGGGCCAAACAAGAGACCCAGTACTTC,CASSVAPGLAGAKQETQYF
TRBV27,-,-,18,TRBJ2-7,TGTGCCAGCAGTTTACGGGGGGCTCCTTTTGAGACTCCCTACGAGCAGTACTTC,CASSLRGAPFETPYEQYF
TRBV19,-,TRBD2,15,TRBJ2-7,TGTGCCAGTACCCCGCGGGGGAATCCAACCTACGAGCAGTACTTC,CASTPRGNPTYEQYF
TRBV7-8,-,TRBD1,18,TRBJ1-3,TGTGCCAGCAGCCTGAGGTCCGGGACAGGGGTACCTGGAAACACCATATATTTT,CASSLRSGTGVPGNTIYF
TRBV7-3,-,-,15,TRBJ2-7,TGTGCCAGCAGCTTAGTGGGACTCCCCTCCTACGAGCAGTACTTC,CASSLVGLPSYEQYF
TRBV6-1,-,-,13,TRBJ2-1,TGTGCCAGCAGCAACGGCGGATACAATGAGCAGTTCTTC,CASSNGGYNEQFF
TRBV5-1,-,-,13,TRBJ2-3,TGCGCCAGCACGTCGGCGGGGACAGATACGCAGTATTTT,CASTSAGTDTQYF
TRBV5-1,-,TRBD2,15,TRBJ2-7,TGCGCCAGCAGCTTGGTCCTAGCGGGATCGTACGAGCAGTACTTC,CASSLVLAGSYEQYF
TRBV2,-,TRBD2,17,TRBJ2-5,TGTGCCAGCAGTGGGGGCCTACGGGGGGGTGAACAAGAGACCCAGTACTTC,CASSGGLRGGEQETQYF
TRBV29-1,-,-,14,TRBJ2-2,TGCAGCGTTGATGGCTGGCCGAACACCGGGGAGCTGTTTTTT,CSVDGWPNTGELFF
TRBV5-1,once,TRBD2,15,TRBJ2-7,TGCGCCAGCAGCTTGCGTCAGGGAGGGCCCTACGAGCAGTACTTC,CASSLRQGGPYEQYF